This is a list of T cell receptor beta chains from one sample in a study of T cell responses to AZD1222 COVID-19 vaccine. This table comes from immunoSEQ multiplex PCR, and its TCRdb copy is limited to in-frame clones, with some not included. The data hold over 200,000 clones, with roughly 94% observed a single time. Material: peripheral blood, obtained 28 days after the second dose of the MenACWY control vaccine. The receptors were sampled from an adult who received the MenACWY meningococcal vaccine as a control. Both conserved end residues are part of each CDR3. D genes are given only for firm matches. A clone size is listed for some rows: how often the clone was seen (once, few, many), or a class if it is expanded.

cdr3_aa: CASSLQREEGFGYTF
cdr3_nt: TGTGCCAGCAGCTTGCAGAGGGAGGAGGGCTTTGGCTACACCTTC
clone_size: NA
d_call: NA
j_call: TRBJ1-2
v_call: TRBV5-6

cdr3_aa: CATSKSLNTGELFF
cdr3_nt: TGTGCCACCAGTAAATCACTGAACACCGGGGAGCTGTTTTTT
clone_size: NA
d_call: NA
j_call: TRBJ2-2
v_call: TRBV24-1

cdr3_aa: CASSLLAGGTYNEQFF
cdr3_nt: TGTGCCAGCAGCTTATTAGCGGGAGGAACTTACAATGAGCAGTTCTTC
clone_size: NA
d_call: TRBD2
j_call: TRBJ2-1
v_call: TRBV11-2

cdr3_aa: CASVGDSFEGYTF
cdr3_nt: TGCGCCAGCGTGGGGGACTCCTTCGAAGGCTACACCTTC
clone_size: NA
d_call: NA
j_call: TRBJ1-2
v_call: TRBV5-1

cdr3_aa: CASSGQSSSYNSPLHF
cdr3_nt: TGTGCCAGCAGTGGACAATCGAGCTCCTATAATTCACCCCTCCACTTT
clone_size: NA
d_call: NA
j_call: TRBJ1-6
v_call: TRBV25-1

cdr3_aa: CASSLTGGSGYTF
cdr3_nt: TGTGCCAGCAGCTTGACAGGGGGAAGTGGCTACACCTTC
clone_size: NA
d_call: TRBD1
j_call: TRBJ1-2
v_call: TRBV5-4

cdr3_aa: CASSSPPGTGGTEAFF
cdr3_nt: TGTGCCAGCAGCTCCCCCCCCGGGACAGGGGGCACTGAAGCTTTCTTT
clone_size: NA
d_call: TRBD1
j_call: TRBJ1-1
v_call: TRBV5-4

cdr3_aa: CASSSGAGNNEKLFF
cdr3_nt: TGTGCCAGCAGTTCTGGGGCGGGCAATAATGAAAAACTGTTTTTT
clone_size: NA
d_call: NA
j_call: TRBJ1-4
v_call: TRBV28

cdr3_aa: CASSFRDRANEKLFF
cdr3_nt: TGTGCCAGCAGTTTCCGGGACAGGGCTAATGAAAAACTGTTTTTT
clone_size: NA
d_call: TRBD1
j_call: TRBJ1-4
v_call: TRBV6-9

cdr3_aa: CAWRASNLYEQYF
cdr3_nt: TGTGCCTGGAGGGCTAGCAACCTCTACGAGCAGTACTTC
clone_size: NA
d_call: NA
j_call: TRBJ2-7
v_call: TRBV30

cdr3_aa: CASRTRDRSYNEQFF
cdr3_nt: TGTGCCAGTAGAACCCGGGACAGATCCTACAATGAGCAGTTCTTC
clone_size: NA
d_call: TRBD1
j_call: TRBJ2-1
v_call: TRBV19

cdr3_aa: CASGTGAEKLFF
cdr3_nt: TGTGCCAGCGGGACAGGGGCCGAAAAACTGTTTTTT
clone_size: NA
d_call: TRBD1
j_call: TRBJ1-4
v_call: TRBV9

cdr3_aa: CSATGANVLTF
cdr3_nt: TGCAGTGCTACTGGGGCCAACGTCCTGACTTTC
clone_size: once
d_call: NA
j_call: TRBJ2-6
v_call: TRBV20-1

cdr3_aa: CASSQDSSGAYEQYF
cdr3_nt: TGTGCCAGCAGCCAAGATTCTAGCGGGGCCTACGAGCAGTACTTC
clone_size: few
d_call: TRBD2
j_call: TRBJ2-7
v_call: TRBV4-2

cdr3_aa: CASSQDTGTYEQYF
cdr3_nt: TGCGCCAGCAGCCAAGATACAGGTACCTACGAGCAGTACTTC
clone_size: NA
d_call: NA
j_call: TRBJ2-7
v_call: TRBV4-1

cdr3_aa: CASMDGGSNQETQYF
cdr3_nt: TGTGCCAGCATGGACGGGGGGTCAAATCAAGAGACCCAGTACTTC
clone_size: few
d_call: TRBD2
j_call: TRBJ2-5
v_call: TRBV3-1/TRBV3-2

cdr3_aa: CSVLTGGAGEQYF
cdr3_nt: TGCAGCGTCTTGACAGGGGGCGCGGGCGAGCAGTACTTC
clone_size: NA
d_call: TRBD1
j_call: TRBJ2-7
v_call: TRBV29-1

cdr3_aa: CASSTTSGRTEQYF
cdr3_nt: TGTGCCAGTAGTACCACTAGCGGGAGGACCGAGCAGTACTTC
clone_size: NA
d_call: TRBD2
j_call: TRBJ2-7
v_call: TRBV19

cdr3_aa: CASSSGHKQETQYF
cdr3_nt: TGTGCCAGCAGTTCGGGACACAAGCAAGAGACCCAGTACTTC
clone_size: NA
d_call: NA
j_call: TRBJ2-5
v_call: TRBV27

cdr3_aa: CASSVGAPEAFF
cdr3_nt: TGTGCCAGCAGCGTAGGTGCCCCTGAAGCTTTCTTT
clone_size: NA
d_call: NA
j_call: TRBJ1-1
v_call: TRBV9

cdr3_aa: CASSQDWTTSGNHEQFF
cdr3_nt: TGTGCCAGCAGCCAAGATTGGACCACTAGCGGGAACCATGAGCAGTTCTTC
clone_size: NA
d_call: TRBD2
j_call: TRBJ2-1
v_call: TRBV4-2

cdr3_aa: CASRQQGYEQYF
cdr3_nt: TGTGCCAGCAGACAACAGGGCTACGAGCAGTACTTC
clone_size: few
d_call: NA
j_call: TRBJ2-7
v_call: TRBV7-2

cdr3_aa: CASGLGDITGTGGKYF
cdr3_nt: TGTGCTAGTGGTTTGGGAGACATCACCGGGACAGGGGGGAAGTATTTT
clone_size: NA
d_call: TRBD1
j_call: TRBJ2-3
v_call: TRBV12-5

cdr3_aa: CASSSGGSGHGYTF
cdr3_nt: TGTGCCAGCAGCTCCGGCGGGTCCGGGCATGGCTACACCTTC
clone_size: NA
d_call: NA
j_call: TRBJ1-2
v_call: TRBV28

cdr3_aa: CASSLVTGRINYGYTF
cdr3_nt: TGTGCCAGCAGCTTAGTAACGGGACGGATTAACTATGGCTACACCTTC
clone_size: once
d_call: NA
j_call: TRBJ1-2
v_call: TRBV11-2

cdr3_aa: CASSLAITAPSGNTIYF
cdr3_nt: TGTGCCAGCAGCTTGGCGATTACAGCACCCTCTGGAAACACCATATATTTT
clone_size: NA
d_call: NA
j_call: TRBJ1-3
v_call: TRBV5-6

cdr3_aa: CATSRDRGLGEKLFF
cdr3_nt: TGTGCCACCAGCAGAGACAGGGGATTGGGTGAAAAACTGTTTTTT
clone_size: once
d_call: NA
j_call: TRBJ1-4
v_call: TRBV15

cdr3_aa: CASSLSGIYEQYF
cdr3_nt: TGTGCCAGCAGCTTGTCCGGGATCTACGAGCAGTACTTC
clone_size: NA
d_call: NA
j_call: TRBJ2-7
v_call: TRBV7-9

cdr3_aa: CASSIGTGRSNEQFF
cdr3_nt: TGTGCCAGTAGTATAGGGACAGGGCGGTCGAATGAGCAGTTCTTC
clone_size: NA
d_call: TRBD1
j_call: TRBJ2-1
v_call: TRBV19

cdr3_aa: CASSPTGYYGYTF
cdr3_nt: TGTGCCAGCAGCCCGACAGGGTACTATGGCTACACCTTC
clone_size: once
d_call: TRBD1
j_call: TRBJ1-2
v_call: TRBV28

cdr3_aa: CASSIIVTGQPGEQYF
cdr3_nt: TGTGCCAGTAGTATCATTGTTACGGGACAGCCTGGTGAGCAGTACTTC
clone_size: once
d_call: TRBD1
j_call: TRBJ2-7
v_call: TRBV19

cdr3_aa: CASSPGGGSTTNEKLFF
cdr3_nt: TGTGCCAGCAGCCCAGGGGGGGGCTCTACAACTAATGAAAAACTGTTTTTT
clone_size: once
d_call: TRBD1
j_call: TRBJ1-4
v_call: TRBV9

cdr3_aa: CASSQRDRGQPQHF
cdr3_nt: TGCGCCAGCAGCCAGCGAGACAGGGGTCAGCCCCAGCATTTT
clone_size: NA
d_call: TRBD1
j_call: TRBJ1-5
v_call: TRBV4-1

cdr3_aa: CASSSGGGYYYEQYF
cdr3_nt: TGTGCCAGCAGCTCAGGGGGGGGATATTACTACGAGCAGTACTTC
clone_size: NA
d_call: NA
j_call: TRBJ2-7
v_call: TRBV5-4

cdr3_aa: CASSFGQGTEQYF
cdr3_nt: TGTGCCAGCAGCTTCGGTCAGGGGACCGAGCAGTACTTC
clone_size: NA
d_call: NA
j_call: TRBJ2-7
v_call: TRBV13

cdr3_aa: CASSFREEVTEAFF
cdr3_nt: TGTGCCAGCAGTTTTAGGGAGGAGGTCACTGAAGCTTTCTTT
clone_size: NA
d_call: NA
j_call: TRBJ1-1
v_call: TRBV27

cdr3_aa: CASSSGTYNYEQYF
cdr3_nt: TGTGCCAGCAGCTCCGGGACATATAACTACGAGCAGTACTTC
clone_size: NA
d_call: NA
j_call: TRBJ2-7
v_call: TRBV7-2